A selection of T cell receptor beta chains follows, all from one sample in a study of CD4 T cell repertoires in COVID-19. Produced via immunoSEQ multiplex PCR; TCRdb's table is partial and in-frame only. The table shows 23,000 or so clones, with about nine tenths occurring only once. The sequencing used central memory CD4+ T cells from blood, collected before the COVID-19 pandemic. Receptors were obtained from a human donor who had COVID-19. Both conserved end residues are part of each CDR3. The D gene is left open where the match is weak. The size of a clone is reported for some rows only, either as once, few or many, or as a class for expanded clones.

clone size: -; J gene: TRBJ2-3; D gene: TRBD2; V gene: TRBV7-2; CDR3 DNA: TGTGCCAGCGGATCGTTTGCGAGCGGGAGGTCCGGGGAAGGGCAGTATTTT; CDR3 protein: CASGSFASGRSGEGQYF
clone size: -; J gene: TRBJ2-1; D gene: TRBD1; V gene: TRBV4-2; CDR3 DNA: TGTGCCAGCAGCCAAGATTGGGACAGGTCCTACAATGAGCAGTTCTTC; CDR3 protein: CASSQDWDRSYNEQFF
clone size: -; J gene: TRBJ2-2; D gene: -; V gene: TRBV10-3; CDR3 DNA: TGTGCCATCAGTGAGGCCCACTCAACCGGGGAGCTGTTTTTT; CDR3 protein: CAISEAHSTGELFF
clone size: once; J gene: TRBJ2-7; D gene: TRBD2; V gene: TRBV5-1; CDR3 DNA: TGCGCCAGCAGCCCAAGCGGGAACGTATACGAGCAGTACTTC; CDR3 protein: CASSPSGNVYEQYF
clone size: -; J gene: TRBJ2-5; D gene: -; V gene: TRBV4-1; CDR3 DNA: TGCGCCAGCAGCCGAGTCCCCGTTGAAACCCAGTACTTC; CDR3 protein: CASSRVPVETQYF
clone size: -; J gene: TRBJ1-2; D gene: -; V gene: TRBV9; CDR3 DNA: TGTGCCAGCAGCGCCCCCGGAGCTACTAACTATGGCTACACCTTC; CDR3 protein: CASSAPGATNYGYTF
clone size: -; J gene: TRBJ1-2; D gene: TRBD1; V gene: TRBV30; CDR3 DNA: TGTGCCTGGATTATTACTCGGACAGGGTTCTATGGCTACACCTTC; CDR3 protein: CAWIITRTGFYGYTF
clone size: once; J gene: TRBJ2-3; D gene: TRBD1; V gene: TRBV5-3; CDR3 DNA: TGTGCCAGAAGCTCGGGACAGGGGGCGGAAGATACGCAGTATTTT; CDR3 protein: CARSSGQGAEDTQYF
clone size: -; J gene: TRBJ1-2; D gene: TRBD1; V gene: TRBV4-1; CDR3 DNA: TGCGCCAGCAGCCAAGATGGAGGGGGCGGTAACTATGGCTACACCTTC; CDR3 protein: CASSQDGGGGNYGYTF
clone size: -; J gene: TRBJ2-1; D gene: TRBD2; V gene: TRBV5-4; CDR3 DNA: TGTGCCAGCAGCTTGGGCGGGAGGGTCTCCAATGAGCAGTTCTTC; CDR3 protein: CASSLGGRVSNEQFF
clone size: -; J gene: TRBJ2-1; D gene: -; V gene: TRBV5-1; CDR3 DNA: TGCGCCAGCAGGTTCAGGGGCTTTGCAGATGAGCAGTTCTTC; CDR3 protein: CASRFRGFADEQFF
clone size: -; J gene: TRBJ1-2; D gene: -; V gene: TRBV18; CDR3 DNA: TGTGCCAGCTCGCGAGGGGGTGATCCGGGGGGCTACACCTTC; CDR3 protein: CASSRGGDPGGYTF
clone size: -; J gene: TRBJ2-2; D gene: TRBD1; V gene: TRBV10-1; CDR3 DNA: TGCGCCAGCAGCGGCCCCCGGACAGGTTCGTTCGGGGAGCTGTTTTTT; CDR3 protein: CASSGPRTGSFGELFF
clone size: -; J gene: TRBJ1-1; D gene: -; V gene: TRBV7-2; CDR3 DNA: TGTGCCAGCAGCCCACAACCAGTTGCCACTGAAGCTTTCTTT; CDR3 protein: CASSPQPVATEAFF
clone size: -; J gene: TRBJ2-7; D gene: -; V gene: TRBV7-7; CDR3 DNA: TGTGCCAGCAGCCCTCTACAGGGCTACGAGCAGTACTTC; CDR3 protein: CASSPLQGYEQYF
clone size: -; J gene: TRBJ2-2; D gene: TRBD1; V gene: TRBV18; CDR3 DNA: TGTGCCAGCTCACCCAGGCCAGGGGGTTCGAACACCGGGGAGCTGTTTTTT; CDR3 protein: CASSPRPGGSNTGELFF
clone size: once; J gene: TRBJ2-7; D gene: -; V gene: TRBV2; CDR3 DNA: TGTGCCAGCAGTGAAACCAGCTACGAGCAGTACTTC; CDR3 protein: CASSETSYEQYF
clone size: -; J gene: TRBJ1-3; D gene: -; V gene: TRBV9; CDR3 DNA: TGTGCCAGCAGCGTAGGGGGGCCTGGAAACACCATATATTTT; CDR3 protein: CASSVGGPGNTIYF
clone size: -; J gene: TRBJ1-4; D gene: -; V gene: TRBV7-8; CDR3 DNA: TGTGCCAGCAGCGTGGGCGAAAAACTGTTTTTT; CDR3 protein: CASSVGEKLFF
clone size: -; J gene: TRBJ2-4; D gene: -; V gene: TRBV5-4; CDR3 DNA: TGTGCCAGCAGCTTACAGGGCGAAAAAAACATTCAGTACTTC; CDR3 protein: CASSLQGEKNIQYF
clone size: -; J gene: TRBJ1-1; D gene: -; V gene: TRBV7-9; CDR3 DNA: TGTGCCAGCACCGAAAACGCGGAAGCTTTCTTT; CDR3 protein: CASTENAEAFF
clone size: -; J gene: TRBJ2-7; D gene: -; V gene: TRBV19; CDR3 DNA: TGTGCCAGTAGTATTGACCCGGGACACTACGAGCAGTACTTC; CDR3 protein: CASSIDPGHYEQYF
clone size: -; J gene: TRBJ2-3; D gene: -; V gene: TRBV19; CDR3 DNA: TGTGCCAGTAGATTAGGGCAGGGGAGTAATACGCAGTATTTT; CDR3 protein: CASRLGQGSNTQYF
clone size: -; J gene: TRBJ1-5; D gene: TRBD1; V gene: TRBV5-1; CDR3 DNA: TGCGCCAGCAGCTTGGCTGACAGGGACCATCAGCCCCAGCATTTT; CDR3 protein: CASSLADRDHQPQHF
clone size: -; J gene: TRBJ1-5; D gene: -; V gene: TRBV10-2; CDR3 DNA: TGCGCCAGCGGAACCGGGATAACCAATCAGCCCCAGCATTTT; CDR3 protein: CASGTGITNQPQHF
clone size: -; J gene: TRBJ1-5; D gene: -; V gene: TRBV28; CDR3 DNA: TGTGCCAGCAATCCCGGGGGTACCCAACATCAACGGCCCCAGCATTTT; CDR3 protein: CASNPGGTQHQRPQHF
clone size: -; J gene: TRBJ2-1; D gene: TRBD1; V gene: TRBV6-5; CDR3 DNA: TGTGCCACCGGAACGACAGGGGGCGGCTACAATGAGCAGTTCTTC; CDR3 protein: CATGTTGGGYNEQFF
clone size: once; J gene: TRBJ1-3; D gene: TRBD1; V gene: TRBV27; CDR3 DNA: TGTGCCAGCAGTCGCTCGACAGGGACCGGAAACACCATATATTTT; CDR3 protein: CASSRSTGTGNTIYF
clone size: once; J gene: TRBJ2-7; D gene: -; V gene: TRBV2; CDR3 DNA: TGTGCCAGCAGCGAAGCAGTAGAGGGGGTGCAGTACTTC; CDR3 protein: CASSEAVEGVQYF
clone size: -; J gene: TRBJ1-2; D gene: TRBD1; V gene: TRBV6-1; CDR3 DNA: TGTGCCAGCACTTTTACCGGGACAGGGGGATATGGCTACACCTTC; CDR3 protein: CASTFTGTGGYGYTF
clone size: once; J gene: TRBJ1-5; D gene: -; V gene: TRBV6-1; CDR3 DNA: TGTGCCAGCAGTGAACAGGGACTGAATAGCAATCAGCCCCAGCATTTT; CDR3 protein: CASSEQGLNSNQPQHF
clone size: -; J gene: TRBJ1-2; D gene: -; V gene: TRBV6-5; CDR3 DNA: TGTGCCAGCAGTTACGAGGCCAACTATGGCTACACCTTC; CDR3 protein: CASSYEANYGYTF
clone size: once; J gene: TRBJ1-6; D gene: -; V gene: TRBV6-5; CDR3 DNA: TGTGCCAGCAGTTACCGTAGAAGCTCCTATAATTCCCCCCTCCACTTT; CDR3 protein: CASSYRRSSYNSPLHF
clone size: -; J gene: TRBJ1-1; D gene: -; V gene: TRBV12-5; CDR3 DNA: TGTGCTAGTGGTCCCCGGGGGGCGATGAACACTGAAGCTTTCTTT; CDR3 protein: CASGPRGAMNTEAFF
clone size: once; J gene: TRBJ2-1; D gene: TRBD2; V gene: TRBV10-3; CDR3 DNA: TGTGCCATCACGGGCGGGAGTGACAATGAGCAGTTCTTC; CDR3 protein: CAITGGSDNEQFF
clone size: -; J gene: TRBJ2-3; D gene: TRBD1; V gene: TRBV30; CDR3 DNA: TGTGCCTGGAGTGTAAGGGGACAGCTGGGAGATACGCAGTATTTT; CDR3 protein: CAWSVRGQLGDTQYF
clone size: once; J gene: TRBJ1-5; D gene: -; V gene: TRBV6-6; CDR3 DNA: TGTGCCAGCAGTTCGTCCGGGGAACGAAATCAGCCCCAGCATTTT; CDR3 protein: CASSSSGERNQPQHF
clone size: -; J gene: TRBJ1-1; D gene: -; V gene: TRBV6-5; CDR3 DNA: TGTGCCAGCAGGGACGGACTGGGAGCTTTCTTT; CDR3 protein: CASRDGLGAFF
clone size: -; J gene: TRBJ1-5; D gene: -; V gene: TRBV28; CDR3 DNA: TGTGCCAGCGCAGGAGACTATAGCAATCAGCCCCAGCATTTT; CDR3 protein: CASAGDYSNQPQHF
clone size: few; J gene: TRBJ1-2; D gene: -; V gene: TRBV6-6; CDR3 DNA: TGTGCCAGCAGTTTCCAGGGTGCCGGGGGCTACACCTTC; CDR3 protein: CASSFQGAGGYTF
clone size: -; J gene: TRBJ2-7; D gene: -; V gene: TRBV6-5; CDR3 DNA: TGTGCCAGCAGTTACTCGAGCGTCTCCTCCTACGAGCAGTACTTC; CDR3 protein: CASSYSSVSSYEQYF
clone size: -; J gene: TRBJ2-2; D gene: TRBD1; V gene: TRBV6-1; CDR3 DNA: TGTGCCACCCAAGGACAGGGGCTCATCGGGGAGCTGTTTTTT; CDR3 protein: CATQGQGLIGELFF
clone size: -; J gene: TRBJ2-7; D gene: TRBD2; V gene: TRBV2; CDR3 DNA: TGTGCCAGCACAGCACTAGCGGGCCCTTACGAGCAGTACTTC; CDR3 protein: CASTALAGPYEQYF
clone size: -; J gene: TRBJ1-2; D gene: -; V gene: TRBV2; CDR3 DNA: TGTGCCAGCAGTGAGTCCAGGGACTATGGCTACACCTTC; CDR3 protein: CASSESRDYGYTF
clone size: -; J gene: TRBJ1-2; D gene: -; V gene: TRBV6-5; CDR3 DNA: TGTGCCAGCAGTTTAGGCCAGGTTTATGGCTACACCTTC; CDR3 protein: CASSLGQVYGYTF
clone size: -; J gene: TRBJ2-1; D gene: TRBD1; V gene: TRBV5-1; CDR3 DNA: TGCGCCAGCAGCTTGGACGCAGGGGGAGACAATGAGCAGTTCTTC; CDR3 protein: CASSLDAGGDNEQFF
clone size: few; J gene: TRBJ2-3; D gene: TRBD2; V gene: TRBV28; CDR3 DNA: TGTGCCAGCACCAAGCGGGGACGCACAGATACGCAGTATTTT; CDR3 protein: CASTKRGRTDTQYF
clone size: -; J gene: TRBJ2-2; D gene: -; V gene: TRBV6-4; CDR3 DNA: TGTGCCAGCAGAACCCTAGCGACCGGGGAGCTGTTTTTT; CDR3 protein: CASRTLATGELFF
clone size: once; J gene: TRBJ1-2; D gene: TRBD1; V gene: TRBV2; CDR3 DNA: TGTGCCAGCACCTCAGGGGGCCCTGGCTACACCTTC; CDR3 protein: CASTSGGPGYTF
clone size: -; J gene: TRBJ2-1; D gene: TRBD2; V gene: TRBV30; CDR3 DNA: TGTGCCTGGAGTAGGGGACTAGGCCCCAATGAGCAGTTCTTC; CDR3 protein: CAWSRGLGPNEQFF
clone size: once; J gene: TRBJ1-2; D gene: -; V gene: TRBV5-5; CDR3 DNA: TGTGCCAGCAGCCCGGGACATCGAAATGGCTACACCTTC; CDR3 protein: CASSPGHRNGYTF
clone size: -; J gene: TRBJ2-4; D gene: TRBD2; V gene: TRBV5-6; CDR3 DNA: TGTGCCAGCAGACCTAGCGGAGCCAAAAACATTCAGTACTTC; CDR3 protein: CASRPSGAKNIQYF
clone size: -; J gene: TRBJ2-1; D gene: TRBD1; V gene: TRBV4-2; CDR3 DNA: TGTGCCAGCAGCGTGGGAACGACAGGGCCTTCCTACAATGAGCAGTTCTTC; CDR3 protein: CASSVGTTGPSYNEQFF
clone size: -; J gene: TRBJ1-2; D gene: -; V gene: TRBV6-1; CDR3 DNA: TGTGCCAGCAGGGTGGACAGCGTGTATGGCTACACCTTC; CDR3 protein: CASRVDSVYGYTF
clone size: -; J gene: TRBJ2-3; D gene: TRBD2; V gene: TRBV18; CDR3 DNA: TGTGCCAGCTCACCGCGTAGCGGGGAGACAGATACGCAGTATTTT; CDR3 protein: CASSPRSGETDTQYF